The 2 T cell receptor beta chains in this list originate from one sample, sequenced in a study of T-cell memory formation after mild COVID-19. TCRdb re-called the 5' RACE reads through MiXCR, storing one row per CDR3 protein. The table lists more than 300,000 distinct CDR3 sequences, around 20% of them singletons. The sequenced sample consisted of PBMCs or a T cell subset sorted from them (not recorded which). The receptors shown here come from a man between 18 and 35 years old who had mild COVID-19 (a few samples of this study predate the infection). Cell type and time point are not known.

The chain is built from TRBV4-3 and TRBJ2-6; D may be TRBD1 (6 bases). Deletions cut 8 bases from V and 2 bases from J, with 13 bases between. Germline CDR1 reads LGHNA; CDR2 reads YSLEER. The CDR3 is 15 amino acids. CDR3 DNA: TGCGCCAGCGGGGCAGGGGTGGCTGGGGCCAACGTCCTGACTTTC. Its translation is CASGAGVAGANVLTF.

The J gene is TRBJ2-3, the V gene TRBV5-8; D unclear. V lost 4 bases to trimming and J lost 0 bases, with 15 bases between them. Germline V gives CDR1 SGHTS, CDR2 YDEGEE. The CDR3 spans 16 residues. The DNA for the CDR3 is TGTGCCAGCAGCCATCAGACTTACCTGAGCACAGATACGCAGTATTTT. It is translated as CASSHQTYLSTDTQYF.